These 11 T cell receptor beta chains were sequenced from one sample in a study of cytomegalovirus exposure and HLA in healthy donors. Here immunoSEQ multiplex PCR was the method, and the copy in TCRdb shows in-frame clones only, minus some. In the table there are around 80,000 clones, roughly 94% of which are singletons. The sample comprised PBMCs. These receptors originate from a woman in her late teens or twenties in good health and CMV-seronegative.

This sequence joins TRBV4-3 and TRBJ1-6, with D hard to call. This CDR3 has 14 residues. The ends were cut back, 5 bases at V and 7 bases at J, with 12 bases in the middle. CDR1 and CDR2 (germline): LGHNA, YSLEER. The CDR3 DNA is TGCGCCAGCAGCTTTTCAGGCCGGAATTCACCCCTCCACTTT. Protein sequence: CASSFSGRNSPLHF.

This rearrangement joins TRBV27 to TRBJ2-3, with 14 bases matching TRBD2. Per the germline V gene, CDR1 is MNHEY and CDR2 is SMNVEV (reference sequence). The CDR3 is 16 residues long. V shed 5 bases and J 5 bases; nucleotides not matched to a gene: 6. CDR3 residues: CASSKPGLAGEDTQYF. CDR3 in DNA: TGTGCCAGCAGTAAACCGGGACTAGCGGGGGAAGATACGCAGTATTTT.

This clone was detected only a few times. The chain couples TRBV30 to TRBJ2-1; D perhaps matches TRBD2 (6 bases). Per germline, CDR1 GTSNPN and CDR2 SVGIG (reference sequence). The CDR3 consists of 13 residues. Deletions cut 4 bases from V and 6 bases from J, with 13 bases between. CDR3 bases: TGTGCCTGGAAAGGACTATCTCTCAATGAGCAGTTCTTC. Amino acids: CAWKGLSLNEQFF.

The sample holds one count of this clone. The chain links TRBV6-5 to TRBJ1-5, with a tentative D call TRBD1 (5 bases). The germline V gene encodes CDR1 MNHEY and CDR2 SVGAGI. V was pared by 6 bases and J by 6 bases, with 12 bases between. The CDR3 is made up of 13 amino acids. As DNA, the CDR3 is TGTGCCAGCAGCCGGACATTAAGTCAGCCCCAGCATTTT. It specifies CASSRTLSQPQHF.

This chain links TRBV6-5 with TRBJ2-7; 7 bases map to TRBD2. Per the germline V gene, CDR1 is MNHEY and CDR2 is SVGAGI. The CDR3 contains 13 residues. The V and J ends lost 4 bases and 2 bases, in that order; junction bases with no gene match: 2. In DNA form, the CDR3 reads TGTGCCAGCAGTTGGGGGGGTGCCTACGAGCAGTACTTC. Translated, it gives CASSWGGAYEQYF.

The chain carries TRBV9 and TRBJ1-4; D ambiguous. Germline V lookup: CDR1 SGDLS, CDR2 YYNGEE. V lost 0 bases, J lost 4 bases, and 4 bases lay in between. The CDR3 consists of 13 residues. CDR3 in amino acids: CASSVALNEKLFF. CDR3 nucleotide sequence: TGTGCCAGCAGCGTAGCCCTTAATGAAAAACTGTTTTTT.

The chain couples TRBV20-1 to TRBJ2-7; tentatively, D is TRBD1 (6 bases). Germline V gives CDR1 DFQATT, CDR2 SNEGSKA (reference sequence). V lost 5 bases to trimming and J lost 6 bases, with 11 bases between them. The CDR3 loop spans 11 amino acids. The CDR3 is CSADDRFEQYF. As DNA, the CDR3 is TGCAGTGCTGACGACAGGTTCGAGCAGTACTTC.

V is TRBV6-6 and J is TRBJ1-2, with D hard to call. The germline CDR1 and CDR2 sequences are MNHNY and SVGAGI (reference sequence). CDR3 length equals 10 residues. V was trimmed by 6 bases and J by 8 bases, leaving 7 bases between them. The chain's CDR3 is CASRREGYTF. Here the CDR3 DNA reads TGTGCCAGCAGAAGAGAGGGCTACACCTTC.

The chain has TRBV6-1 and TRBJ2-7, with D perhaps matching TRBD1 (5 bases). In germline, CDR1 is MNHNS, CDR2 SASEGT. Trimming took off 2 bases at V and 4 bases at J, with 9 bases between the two ends. The CDR3 is 13 amino acids. CDR3 in amino acids: CASSENRQYEQYF. CDR3 DNA: TGTGCCAGCAGTGAAAACAGGCAATACGAGCAGTACTTC.

The CDR3 sequence: CAWRPLAVYTEAFF. The CDR3 bases are TGTGCCTGGAGGCCACTGGCGGTGTACACTGAAGCTTTCTTT. The rearrangement links TRBV30 to TRBJ1-1; D is uncertain. V was pared by 3 bases and J by 3 bases, with 14 bases between. The CDR3 sequence is 14 residues long. Germline V gene data show CDR1 as GTSNPN and CDR2 as SVGIG (reference sequence). Full variable domain (outside the CDR3, taken from reference TRBV30 and TRBJ1-1): SQTIHQWPATLVQPVGSPLSLECTVEGTSNPNLYWYRQAAGRGLQLLFYSVGIGQISSEVPQNLSASRPQDRQFILSSKKLLLSDSGFYLCAWRPLAVYTEAFFGQGTRLTVV.

The V and J genes are TRBV9 and TRBJ2-7; 7 bases map to TRBD2. The CDR3 totals 16 residues. V lost 0 bases and J lost 1; bases outside the gene matches: 7. Germline lookup yields CDR1 SGDLS and CDR2 YYNGEE. CDR3 amino acids: CASSVGVTGGSYEQYF. For the CDR3, the DNA is TGTGCCAGCAGCGTAGGGGTCACGGGAGGTTCCTACGAGCAGTACTTC.